A single sample gave rise to the 5 T cell receptor beta chains below, sequenced in a study of regulatory T cells in long-lasting Graves disease. Libraries of TCR beta came from iRepertoire HTBI primers plus Arm-PCR of CDR3 regions. MiXCR, applied by TCRdb to the multiplex PCR reads, yields one record per CDR3 protein. The table lists a few hundred thousand distinct CDR3 sequences, approximately 16% of them singletons. The time point is: newly diagnosed GD, antithyroid drugs for less than 3 months. The TCR library was prepared using RNA isolated from PBMCs. Separately, the same data were catalogued under a study of T cells in Graves' hyperthyroidism and ophthalmopathy.

This sample comprised peripheral blood mononuclear cells (PBMCs), obtained at new diagnosis, from a patient treated with antithyroid drugs. The receptors come from a woman in her thirties or forties with Graves disease.

This clonotype was seen more than once but under ten times. The V call is TRBV6-2 or TRBV6-3, the J call TRBJ2-5; 7 bases map to TRBD1. Per germline, CDR1 MNHEY and CDR2 SVGEGT. V lost 7 bases to trimming and J lost 6 bases; unmatched junction nucleotides: 5. The length of the CDR3 is 12 residues. The CDR3 DNA follows: TGTGCCAGCACAACAGGGGTGCAGACCCAGTACTTC. It translates to CASTTGVQTQYF.

As to this clonotype: The junction and the germline gene differ at one end; a read error may be behind it. CDR3 nucleotides: TGTGCCAGCAGCGTAGATTTGGGGGCAGGGAAGGGTGAGCAGTTCTTC. Translation gives CASSVDLGAGKGEQFF. The chain carries TRBV11-3 and TRBJ2-1, with D perhaps TRBD1 (6 bases). This CDR3 spans 16 amino acids. The germline V gene has CDR1 SGHNT and CDR2 YENEEA.

In this sample, this clonotype turned up many times. This sequence joins TRBV27 and TRBJ1-2; 8 bases line up with TRBD1. CDR1 MNHEY and CDR2 SMNVEV come from the germline V gene (reference sequence). Losses at the gene ends were 5 bases for V and 7 bases for J; bases not matched to a gene: 12. The CDR3 extends over 15 amino acids. The CDR3: CASSGQGATLGGYTF. The DNA for the CDR3 is TGTGCCAGCAGTGGGCAGGGGGCCACCCTCGGTGGCTACACCTTC.

V and J are TRBV4-1 and TRBJ1-1; weak D call: TRBD1 (6 bases). Trimming took 4 bases from V and 6 from J, leaving 15 bases between them. This CDR3 comprises 14 residues. The germline V gene has CDR1 MGHRA and CDR2 YSYEKL. The CDR3 is CASSLQGISAEAFF. CDR3 bases: TGCGCCAGCAGCCTACAGGGTATATCAGCTGAAGCTTTCTTT.

The V and J genes are TRBV7-8 and TRBJ2-7; 8 bases are a match to TRBD1. Per the germline V gene, CDR1 is SGHVS and CDR2 is FQNEAQ. J was trimmed by 4 bases and V by 2 bases; bases with no gene match: 10. CDR3 length equals 16 residues. For the CDR3, the DNA is TGTGCCAGCAGCTTATGGTACTCGGGACAGGCTTACGAGCAGTACTTC. This gives the protein CASSLWYSGQAYEQYF.